Presented here are 15 T cell receptor beta chains from one specimen sequenced in a study of neurological immune-mediated disorders. In TCRdb, the 5' RACE reads were re-called with MiXCR into one record per CDR3 protein. The sample has some 70,000 distinct CDR3 sequences, 3.5% to 5% seen once. The sample comprised PBMCs. The receptors come from a man in his thirties or forties with multiple sclerosis.

This clonotype has ten or more counts. The chain carries TRBV5-1 and TRBJ2-1; 9 positions agree with TRBD1. The junction had 12 bases not matched to a gene; V was cut back by 1 base and J by 10 bases. Germline values: CDR1 SGHRS, CDR2 YFSETQ. The CDR3 totals 16 residues. This CDR3 reads CASSLIVLGQGNEQFF. Here the CDR3 DNA reads TGCGCCAGCAGCTTGATTGTGCTGGGACAGGGAAACGAGCAGTTCTTC.

This clonotype came up a few times. This chain joins TRBV20-1 and TRBJ2-3, with 7 bases fitting TRBD1. In germline, CDR1 is DFQATT, CDR2 SNEGSKA (reference sequence). V was pared by 4 bases and J by 3 bases, with 4 bases of the junction left unmatched. The length of the CDR3 is 13 residues. CDR3 coding DNA: TGCAGTGCTAATGACAGGGCGACAGATACGCAGTATTTT. Residues: CSANDRATDTQYF.

This chain connects TRBV19 to TRBJ2-7, with D perhaps TRBD1 or TRBD2 (5 bases each). Trimming shortened V by 6 bases and J by 2 bases, and 14 bases separated the two germline ends. The CDR3 has 14 amino acids. Germline V gene sequence: CDR1 LNHDA, CDR2 SQIVND (reference sequence). CDR3 protein: CASRIRDGTYEQYF. The DNA for the CDR3 is TGTGCCAGTAGGATCCGGGACGGGACCTACGAGCAGTACTTC.

This rearrangement joins TRBV20-1 to TRBJ2-5; perhaps TRBD2 as D (5 bases). This CDR3 spans 14 amino acids. Germline CDR1 DFQATT, CDR2 SNEGSKA (reference sequence). Trimming pared 0 bases from V and 7 bases from J, leaving 15 bases between. The CDR3 loop reads CSARDRRSWGTQYF. CDR3 DNA sequence: TGCAGTGCTAGAGATCGGAGGTCTTGGGGGACCCAGTACTTC.

This clonotype was recorded at least ten times. The gene calls are TRBV5-1 and TRBJ1-1; TRBD1 might be the D (6 bases). The CDR3 totals 14 residues. The ends were cut back, 3 bases at V and 4 bases at J, with 13 bases in the middle. Germline V gene lookup returns CDR1 SGHRS and CDR2 YFSETQ. CDR3 sequence (DNA): TGCGCCAGCAGCTCCCCGGGACAACCCACTGAAGCTTTCTTT. Translating gives CASSSPGQPTEAFF.

At least ten counts were recorded for this clonotype. The chain recombines TRBV6-6 with TRBJ1-4; D is ambiguous. The CDR3 covers 14 residues. Trimming left V 9 bases short and J 1 base short, with 12 bases between. CDR1 MNHNY and CDR2 SVGAGI come from the germline V gene (reference sequence). In DNA form, the CDR3 reads TGTGCCAGTTCTGTTACGGAAACTAATGAAAAACTGTTTTTT. This sequence encodes CASSVTETNEKLFF.

This clonotype has a count of ten or more. The chain couples TRBV5-1 to TRBJ2-2; D perhaps matches TRBD1 (5 bases). V lost 0 bases and J 1 base, leaving 13 bases between the germline ends. In germline, CDR1 is SGHRS, CDR2 YFSETQ. The CDR3 totals 17 residues. The CDR3 DNA follows: TGCGCCAGCAGCTTGGGCCCAAGGACATTGAACACCGGGGAGCTGTTTTTT. Translated: CASSLGPRTLNTGELFF.

Within the sample, this clonotype is medium-sized. The chain carries TRBV5-1 and TRBJ1-1; D is unclear. The CDR3 length is 14 residues. CDR1 and CDR2 (germline): SGHRS, YFSETQ. V shed 0 bases and J shed 2 bases, with 8 bases lying between them. CDR3 amino acids: CASSLDWVNTEAFF. The CDR3 bases are TGCGCCAGCAGCTTGGACTGGGTAAACACTGAAGCTTTCTTT.

The sample holds many counts of this clonotype. The rearrangement joins TRBV20-1 to TRBJ2-2, with TRBD2 as a possible D gene (6 bases). This CDR3 contains 18 residues. V was pared by 4 bases and J by 0 bases, with 21 bases between. Per germline, CDR1 DFQATT and CDR2 SNEGSKA (reference sequence). CDR3: CSATHRDGGSTNTGELFF. Written as DNA, the CDR3 is TGCAGTGCTACGCACCGGGACGGGGGATCTACGAACACCGGGGAGCTGTTTTTT.

The V and J genes are TRBV20-1 and TRBJ1-1, with D possibly matching TRBD1 (5 bases). The CDR3 covers 12 residues. Looked up from germline, CDR1 is DFQATT and CDR2 is SNEGSKA (reference sequence). V lost 3 bases to trimming and J lost 1 base, with 6 bases between them. DNA for the CDR3: TGCAGTGCTAGGGGGGGGAACACTGAAGCTTTCTTT. Protein sequence: CSARGGNTEAFF.

The CDR3 DNA follows: TGCGCCAGCAGCTACCGGGACAGGAATGAAAAACTGTTTTTT. Translating it yields CASSYRDRNEKLFF. The rearrangement links TRBV5-1 to TRBJ1-4, with 8 nucleotides matching TRBD1. The CDR3 is 14 amino acids. Germline-derived CDR1 and CDR2 are SGHRS and YFSETQ. V was clipped by 3 bases and J by 5 bases; unmatched bases: 3.

Ten or more counts support this clonotype. The chain links TRBV15 to TRBJ1-6, with TRBD1 matching 9 bases. The CDR3 consists of 15 residues. J gave up 7 bases and V 8 bases, and 9 bases lay outside the gene matches. The V gene's germline CDR1 is LNHNV and CDR2 YYDKDF (reference sequence). CDR3 in amino acids: CATSLSGTGNSPLHF. DNA of the CDR3: TGTGCCACCTCCCTATCCGGGACAGGGAATTCACCCCTCCACTTT.

This clonotype appeared many times. This chain uses TRBV20-1 with TRBJ1-1; no firm D call. This CDR3 region has 13 residues. V was pared by 6 bases and J by 3 bases, with 14 bases between. Germline V lookup: CDR1 DFQATT, CDR2 SNEGSKA (reference sequence). The CDR3 DNA sequence: TGCAGTGCGCAGGTAGGAGGGCACACTGAAGCTTTCTTT. It codes for CSAQVGGHTEAFF.

This clonotype was counted ten times or more. The J gene is TRBJ2-2, the V gene TRBV27; D not certain. The CDR3 loop spans 16 amino acids. Deletions cut 3 bases from V and 2 bases from J, with 13 bases between. From germline, CDR1 is MNHEY and CDR2 SMNVEV (reference sequence). The CDR3 here is CASSLVGFANTGELFF. The DNA for the CDR3 is TGTGCCAGCAGTTTGGTGGGATTCGCCAACACCGGGGAGCTGTTTTTT.

This clonotype was seen ten or more times. The chain links TRBV5-1 to TRBJ2-2; D possibly corresponds to TRBD2 (6 bases). Germline values: CDR1 SGHRS, CDR2 YFSETQ. V was shortened by 3 bases and J by 6 bases, with 21 bases between the two germline ends. This CDR3 contains 17 residues. CDR3 DNA: TGCGCCAGCAGCTCCTCCGGACGGAGAGGAGGGGCCGGGGAGCTGTTTTTT. This encodes CASSSSGRRGGAGELFF.